This TCR beta chain originates from a study of T cells in Graves' hyperthyroidism and ophthalmopathy. Patients between 18 and 65 years old had hyperthyroidism, newly diagnosed and lasting under 2 months. Diagnoses were made from clinical symptoms, serum measures (thyroxine and TRAb), thyroid ultrasound and orbital computed tomography. With 1 base removed from V and 7 bases from J, the gap between germline ends came to 14 bases. Looked up from germline, CDR1 is SGHTA and CDR2 is FQGNSA. This CDR3 contains 15 residues. This clonotype was detected many times. What it binds is unknown. General study results and limits: Most clonotypes expanded in thyroid above 0.001 were likewise present in blood. Ophthalmopathy could be told apart from stable hyperthyroidism with a 13 V-J model.

TCR beta CDR3 regions were amplified from RNA transcripts. First-round RT-PCR of the TCR CDR3 relied on the HTBI primer set. One entry per CDR3 protein, called by TCRdb with MiXCR from the multiplex PCR reads. This sample yields approximately 590,000 distinct CDR3 sequences, of which under 60% are seen a single time; just under 8.5% belongs to the top ten. Sequencing input: peripheral blood or thyroid tissue (not recorded which). The gene calls are TRBV7-2 and TRBJ1-5; perhaps TRBD1 as D (6 bases). The clonotype comes from a woman aged 18 to 35 with Graves' hyperthyroidism. The CDR3 spells CASSLVGRGGQPQHF. The CDR3 coding sequence is TGTGCCAGCAGCTTAGTAGGCAGGGGAGGACAGCCCCAGCATTTT.